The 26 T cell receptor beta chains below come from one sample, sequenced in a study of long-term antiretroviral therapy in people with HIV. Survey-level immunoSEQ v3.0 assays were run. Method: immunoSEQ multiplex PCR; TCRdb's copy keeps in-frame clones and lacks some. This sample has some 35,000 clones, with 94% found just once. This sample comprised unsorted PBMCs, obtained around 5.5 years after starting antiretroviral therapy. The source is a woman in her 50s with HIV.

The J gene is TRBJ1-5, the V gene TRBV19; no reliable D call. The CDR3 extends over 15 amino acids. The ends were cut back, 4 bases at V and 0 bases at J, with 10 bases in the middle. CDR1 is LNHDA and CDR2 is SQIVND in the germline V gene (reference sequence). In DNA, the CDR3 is TGTGCCAGTAGTAGTGCCGGAAATAGCAATCAGCCCCAGCATTTT. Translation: CASSSAGNSNQPQHF.

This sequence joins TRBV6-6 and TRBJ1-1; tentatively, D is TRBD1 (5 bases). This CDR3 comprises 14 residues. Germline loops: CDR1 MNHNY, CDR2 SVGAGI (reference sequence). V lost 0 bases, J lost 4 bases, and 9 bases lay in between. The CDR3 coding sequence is TGTGCCAGCAGTTACTCTCTTGGGGGCACTGAAGCTTTCTTT. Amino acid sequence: CASSYSLGGTEAFF.

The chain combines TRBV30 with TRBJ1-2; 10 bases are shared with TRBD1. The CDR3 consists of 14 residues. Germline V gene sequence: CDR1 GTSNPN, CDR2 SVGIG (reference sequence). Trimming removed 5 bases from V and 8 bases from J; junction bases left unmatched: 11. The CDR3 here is CAWDALGTGEGYTF. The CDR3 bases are TGTGCCTGGGACGCCCTCGGGACAGGGGAAGGCTACACCTTC. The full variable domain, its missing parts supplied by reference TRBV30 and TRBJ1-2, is SQTIHQWPATLVQPVGSPLSLECTVEGTSNPNLYWYRQAAGRGLQLLFYSVGIGQISSEVPQNLSASRPQDRQFILSSKKLLLSDSGFYLCAWDALGTGEGYTFGSGTRLTVV.

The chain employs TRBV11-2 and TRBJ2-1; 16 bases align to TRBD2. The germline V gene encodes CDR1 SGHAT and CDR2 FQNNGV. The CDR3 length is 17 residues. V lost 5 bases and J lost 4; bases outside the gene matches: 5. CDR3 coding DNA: TGTGCCAGCAGCGTCGGGACTAGCGGGGGGGGATACAATGAGCAGTTCTTC. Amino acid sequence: CASSVGTSGGGYNEQFF.

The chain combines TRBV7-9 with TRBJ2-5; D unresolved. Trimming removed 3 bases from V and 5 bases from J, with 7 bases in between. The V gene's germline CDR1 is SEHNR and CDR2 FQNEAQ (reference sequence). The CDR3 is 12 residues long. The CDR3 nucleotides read TGTGCCAGCAGCTTCACTCCGGAGACCCAGTACTTC. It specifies CASSFTPETQYF.

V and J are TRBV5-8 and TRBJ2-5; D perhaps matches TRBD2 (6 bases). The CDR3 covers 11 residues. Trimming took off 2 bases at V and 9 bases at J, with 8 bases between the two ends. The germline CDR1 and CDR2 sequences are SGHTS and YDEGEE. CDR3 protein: CASSFGEAQYF. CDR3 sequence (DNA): TGTGCCAGCAGCTTTGGGGAGGCCCAGTACTTC.

In DNA, the CDR3 is TGTGCCAGCAGCTCACACGAATGGGGCGGCATGAACACTGAAGCTTTCTTT. This gives the protein CASSSHEWGGMNTEAFF. The chain links TRBV7-9 to TRBJ1-1; TRBD1 might be the D (5 bases). V shed 4 bases and J shed 0 bases, with 18 bases lying between them. The CDR3 has 17 amino acids. Germline CDR1 and CDR2: SEHNR and FQNEAQ (reference sequence).

The CDR3, as DNA: TGTGCCTGGAGTACCTATCCTCCGACGTTAACTCCTACGTTACTCGAGCAGTACTTC. Translated, it gives CAWSTYPPTLTPTLLEQYF. The chain combines TRBV30 with TRBJ2-7; D gene ambiguous. Trimming took 2 bases from V and 6 from J, leaving 32 bases between them. Germline CDR1 and CDR2: GTSNPN and SVGIG (reference sequence). CDR3 length equals 19 residues. Combining the CDR3 with reference TRBV30 and TRBJ2-7 gives the whole variable domain SQTIHQWPATLVQPVGSPLSLECTVEGTSNPNLYWYRQAAGRGLQLLFYSVGIGQISSEVPQNLSASRPQDRQFILSSKKLLLSDSGFYLCAWSTYPPTLTPTLLEQYFGPGTRLTVT.

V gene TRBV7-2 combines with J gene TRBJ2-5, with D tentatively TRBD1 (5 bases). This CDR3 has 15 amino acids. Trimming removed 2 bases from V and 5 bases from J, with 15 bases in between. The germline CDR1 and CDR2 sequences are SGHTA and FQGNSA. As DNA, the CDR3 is TGTGCCAGCAGCTTACAGGGTCGTGGAAGCGAGACCCAGTACTTC. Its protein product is CASSLQGRGSETQYF.

The CDR3, as DNA: TGCGCCAGCAGCCTTGGCGGCCTGACAGGGACCAACACCGGGGAGCTGTTTTTT. Translated: CASSLGGLTGTNTGELFF. The chain couples TRBV5-1 to TRBJ2-2; 7 bases match TRBD1. V gave up 4 bases and J gave up 2 bases; unmatched junction bases: 14. This CDR3 comprises 18 residues. Germline V gives CDR1 SGHRS, CDR2 YFSETQ. The full variable domain, with the rest looked up from reference TRBV5-1 and TRBJ2-2, is KAGVTQTPRYLIKTRGQQVTLSCSPISGHRSVSWYQQTPGQGLQFLFEYFSETQRNKGNFPGRFSGRQFSNSRSEMNVSTLELGDSALYLCASSLGGLTGTNTGELFFGEGSRLTVL.

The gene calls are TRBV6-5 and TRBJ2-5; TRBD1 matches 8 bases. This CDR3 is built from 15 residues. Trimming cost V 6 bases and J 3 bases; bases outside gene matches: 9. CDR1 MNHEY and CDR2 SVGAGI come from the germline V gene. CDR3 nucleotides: TGTGCCAGCAGCCTGGACAGGGCTAAAGAAGAGACCCAGTACTTC. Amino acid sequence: CASSLDRAKEETQYF.

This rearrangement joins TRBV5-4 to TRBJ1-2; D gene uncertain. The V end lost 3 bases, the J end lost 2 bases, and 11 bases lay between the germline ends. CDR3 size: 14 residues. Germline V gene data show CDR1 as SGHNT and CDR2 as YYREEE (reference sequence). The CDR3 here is CASSWSSGNYGYTF. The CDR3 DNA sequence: TGTGCCAGCAGCTGGTCCTCCGGAAACTATGGCTACACCTTC.

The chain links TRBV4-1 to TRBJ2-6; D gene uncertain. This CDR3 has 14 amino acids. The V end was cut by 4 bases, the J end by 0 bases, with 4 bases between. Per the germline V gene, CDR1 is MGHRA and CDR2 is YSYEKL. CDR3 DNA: TGCGCCAGCAGCCTTTTCTCTGGGGCCAACGTCCTGACTTTC. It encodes CASSLFSGANVLTF.

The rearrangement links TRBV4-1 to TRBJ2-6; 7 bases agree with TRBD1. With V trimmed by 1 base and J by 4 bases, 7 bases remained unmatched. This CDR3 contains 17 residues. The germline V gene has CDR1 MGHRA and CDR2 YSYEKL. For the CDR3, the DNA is TGCGCCAGCAGCCAAGTTCCACAGGGGTCCGGGGCCAACGTCCTGACTTTC. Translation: CASSQVPQGSGANVLTF.

CDR3 sequence (DNA): TGTGCCAGCAGTTTTACAGGGGGCATGGGAAACACCATATATTTT. It is translated as CASSFTGGMGNTIYF. The chain is built from TRBV6-5 and TRBJ1-3; the match to TRBD1 covers 9 bases. This CDR3 region has 15 residues. V lost 4 bases to trimming and J lost 4 bases; unmatched junction nucleotides: 5. Per germline, CDR1 MNHEY and CDR2 SVGAGI.

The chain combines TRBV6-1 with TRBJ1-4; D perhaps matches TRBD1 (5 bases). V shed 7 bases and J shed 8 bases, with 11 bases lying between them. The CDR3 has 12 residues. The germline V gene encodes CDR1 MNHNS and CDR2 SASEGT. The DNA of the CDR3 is TGTGCCAGCAAGGCCCCAGGGGAAAAACTGTTTTTT. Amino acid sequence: CASKAPGEKLFF.

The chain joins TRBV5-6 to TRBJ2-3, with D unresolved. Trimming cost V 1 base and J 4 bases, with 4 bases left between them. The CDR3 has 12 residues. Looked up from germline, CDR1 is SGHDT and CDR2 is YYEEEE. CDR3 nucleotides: TGTGCCAGCAGCTTGTACTCAGATACGCAGTATTTT. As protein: CASSLYSDTQYF.

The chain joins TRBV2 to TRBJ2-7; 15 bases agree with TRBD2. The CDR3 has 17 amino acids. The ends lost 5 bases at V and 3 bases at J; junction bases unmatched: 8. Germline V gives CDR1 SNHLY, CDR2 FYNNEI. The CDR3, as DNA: TGTGCCAGCAGTTGGACTAGCGGGGGGGTACGCGACTACGAGCAGTACTTC. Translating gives CASSWTSGGVRDYEQYF.

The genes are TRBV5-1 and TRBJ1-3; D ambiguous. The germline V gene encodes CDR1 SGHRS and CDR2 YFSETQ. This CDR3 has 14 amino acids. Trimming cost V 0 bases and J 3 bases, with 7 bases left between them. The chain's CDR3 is CASSLGGNGNTIYF. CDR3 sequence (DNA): TGCGCCAGCAGCTTGGGAGGGAATGGAAACACCATATATTTT. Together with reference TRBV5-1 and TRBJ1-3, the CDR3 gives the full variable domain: KAGVTQTPRYLIKTRGQQVTLSCSPISGHRSVSWYQQTPGQGLQFLFEYFSETQRNKGNFPGRFSGRQFSNSRSEMNVSTLELGDSALYLCASSLGGNGNTIYFGEGSWLTVV.

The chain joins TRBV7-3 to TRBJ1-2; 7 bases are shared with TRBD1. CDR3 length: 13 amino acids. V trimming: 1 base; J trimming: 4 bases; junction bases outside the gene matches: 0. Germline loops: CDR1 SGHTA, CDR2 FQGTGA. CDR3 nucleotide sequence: TGTGCCAGCAGCTTAAGGACAGGCTATGGCTACACCTTC. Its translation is CASSLRTGYGYTF.

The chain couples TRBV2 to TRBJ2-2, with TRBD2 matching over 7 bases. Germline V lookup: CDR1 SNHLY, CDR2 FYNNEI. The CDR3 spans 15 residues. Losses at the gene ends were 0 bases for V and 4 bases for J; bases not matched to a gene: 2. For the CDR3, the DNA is TGTGCCAGCAGTGAAGCACTAGCGAGCACCGGGGAGCTGTTTTTT. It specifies CASSEALASTGELFF.

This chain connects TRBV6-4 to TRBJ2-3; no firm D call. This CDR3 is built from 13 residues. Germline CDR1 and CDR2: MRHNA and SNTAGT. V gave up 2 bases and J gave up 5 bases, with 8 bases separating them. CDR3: CASSDTEIDTQYF. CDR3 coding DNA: TGTGCCAGCAGTGACACAGAAATAGATACGCAGTATTTT.

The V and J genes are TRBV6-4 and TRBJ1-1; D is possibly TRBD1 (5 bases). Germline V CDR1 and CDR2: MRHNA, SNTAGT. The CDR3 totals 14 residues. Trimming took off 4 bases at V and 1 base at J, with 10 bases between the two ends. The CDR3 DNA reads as TGTGCCAGCAGTGTCTCAGGGCGGAACACTGAAGCTTTCTTT. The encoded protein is CASSVSGRNTEAFF.

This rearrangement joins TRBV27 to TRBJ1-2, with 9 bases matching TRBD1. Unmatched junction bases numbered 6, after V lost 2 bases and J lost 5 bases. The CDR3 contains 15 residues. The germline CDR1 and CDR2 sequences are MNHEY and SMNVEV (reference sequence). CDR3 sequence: CASSLDGTGPYGYTF. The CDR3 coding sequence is TGTGCCAGCAGTTTAGATGGGACAGGGCCATATGGCTACACCTTC.

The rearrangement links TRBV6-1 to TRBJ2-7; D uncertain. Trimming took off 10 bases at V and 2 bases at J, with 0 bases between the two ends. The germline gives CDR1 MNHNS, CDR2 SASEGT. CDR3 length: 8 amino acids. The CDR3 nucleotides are TGTGCCACCTACGAGCAGTACTTC. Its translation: CATYEQYF.

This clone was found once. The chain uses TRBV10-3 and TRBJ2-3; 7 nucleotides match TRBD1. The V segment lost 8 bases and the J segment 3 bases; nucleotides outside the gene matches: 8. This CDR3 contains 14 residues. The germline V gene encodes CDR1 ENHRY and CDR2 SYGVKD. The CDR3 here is CAIGEMTGTDTQYF. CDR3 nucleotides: TGTGCCATCGGAGAAATGACAGGGACAGATACGCAGTATTTT.